This TCR beta chain was captured by sequencing in a study of CD8+ T cells in alopecia areata (dated by TCRdb to between 2017 and 2018). Background for the entire study: Female C3H/HeJ recipients, roughly 6-11 weeks old, were grafted with skin from C3H/HeJ donors with spontaneous alopecia (roughly 6-13 months old). High-throughput TCRbeta sequencing was used to examine T cell clonal expansion in alopecia areata in both the C3H/HeJ mouse model and human patients. Human TCRbeta sequencing covered scalp tissue and sorted CD4+ and CD8+ peripheral blood T cells from patchy and totalis/universalis alopecia areata patients and healthy controls. Scalp clonality was compared among normal scalp (n=4), patchy alopecia areata scalp (n=8), and alopecia totalis/universalis scalp (n=8). RNA came from the PAXgene miRNA kit for fixed scalp, the miRNeasy kit for PBMCs, and the RNeasy kit for mouse skin. TCRbeta CDR3 regions were amplified by immunoSEQ multiplex PCR using 35 Vbeta forward and 13 Jbeta reverse primers.

Library method: the immunoSEQ multiplex PCR assay. To provide template for TCR sequencing, every sample had RNA extracted and reverse transcribed into cDNA. First-strand cDNA was synthesized using SuperScript III with a 2:1 mix of oligo-dT and random hexamers. A synthetic immune receptor repertoire was used to measure amplification bias, and any remaining bias was corrected computationally. Sequencing of the libraries was done on Illumina HiSeq using 60 bp reads that spanned the CDR3 and were read from J toward V. Processing in the source paper ran as follows. Raw reads were preprocessed to remove errors, and CDR3 was defined by IMGT conventions from the conserved cysteine to phenylalanine. Clonality was calculated as 1 minus Shannon entropy normalized by log2 of the number of productive unique TCRs. Whether scalp clones were CD4 or CD8 was inferred by matching scalp TCRbeta sequences against CD4 and CD8 repertoires sorted from blood. TCRdb took over this immuneACCESS table, retaining in-frame rearrangements with V and J assigned. Such tables are incomplete; in checked studies, under half of the missing clones stem from an unresolved V gene, and the remainder is unexplained. That table is the source of V, J and clone size, and D and trimming were worked out from the DNA. Here the sample lists roughly 260,000 clones, none seen once only. The ten largest clones add up to 0.9% to 1.5% of the sample.

Study-wide conclusions, independent of this receptor: Unlike mouse skin, where gammadelta T cells dominate, normal human skin contains resident alphabeta T cells that get sequenced too, which complicates analysis of the scalp TCR repertoire. Compared with mice, TCR sequences shared between patients were less clear, possibly partly because of HLA diversity across the patient population. Higher clonality and more expanded CD8+ clones were observed in lesional scalp than in normal scalp, particularly in alopecia totalis/universalis, a finding suggestive of antigenic drive.

This clone has a handful of counts. Its target antigen remains unknown. The species here is mouse, which means the gene names and germline sequences are mouse ones. Pooled mouse cutaneous lymph node cells were stained for CD4, CD8alpha, NKG2D, NKG2ACE and other markers, then sorted on a BD Influx. This TCR was sampled from a C3H/HeJ mouse with alopecia areata. In terms of MHC, this strain is H2-k. Sequencing was performed on CD4+ T cells sorted from a lymph node.

The sequenced CDR3 bases are TGTGCCAGCGGTGATGCAAGGTGGGGGGGCTATGCT. This encodes CASGDARWGGYA. The whole CDR3 sequence reads CASGDARWGGYAEQFF. The chain couples TRBV13-2 to TRBJ2-1; 8 nucleotides in the junction match TRBD2. The read comes to an end 4 residues before the CDR3 does, leaving the germline J gene to fill in the end. V has 0 bases trimmed and J has 3 bases trimmed; junction bases matching no gene number 5. Looking up the germline V gene (reference sequence) yields CDR1 NNHNN and CDR2 SYGAGS. The CDR3, cysteine through phenylalanine, is 16 amino acids long. Only the CDR3 bases that were read are kept: 36 of them, in frame from base 1.